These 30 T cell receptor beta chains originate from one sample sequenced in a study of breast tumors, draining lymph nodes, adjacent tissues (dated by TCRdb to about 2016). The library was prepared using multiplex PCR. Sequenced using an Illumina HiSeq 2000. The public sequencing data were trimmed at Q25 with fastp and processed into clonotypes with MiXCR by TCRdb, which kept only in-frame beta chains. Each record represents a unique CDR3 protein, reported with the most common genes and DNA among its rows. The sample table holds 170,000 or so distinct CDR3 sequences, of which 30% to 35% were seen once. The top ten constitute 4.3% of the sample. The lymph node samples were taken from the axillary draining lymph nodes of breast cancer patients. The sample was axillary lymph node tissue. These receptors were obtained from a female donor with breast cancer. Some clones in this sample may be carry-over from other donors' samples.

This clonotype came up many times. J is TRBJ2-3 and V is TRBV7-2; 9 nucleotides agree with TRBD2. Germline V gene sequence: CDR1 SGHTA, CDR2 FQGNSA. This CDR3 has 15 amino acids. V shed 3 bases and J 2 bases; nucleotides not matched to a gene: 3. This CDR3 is CASSLRTSDTDTQYF. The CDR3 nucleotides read TGTGCCAGCAGCTTGAGGACTAGCGACACAGATACGCAGTATTTT.

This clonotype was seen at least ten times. The CDR3 DNA follows: TGCAGTGCTAGTAGGGACAGGGCCACCGGGGAGCTGTTTTTT. Its protein is CSASRDRATGELFF. V gene TRBV20-1 combines with J gene TRBJ2-2; the match to TRBD1 covers 9 bases. J lost 4 bases, V lost 3 bases, and 3 bases had no gene match. Germline loops: CDR1 DFQATT, CDR2 SNEGSKA (reference sequence). This CDR3 comprises 14 residues.

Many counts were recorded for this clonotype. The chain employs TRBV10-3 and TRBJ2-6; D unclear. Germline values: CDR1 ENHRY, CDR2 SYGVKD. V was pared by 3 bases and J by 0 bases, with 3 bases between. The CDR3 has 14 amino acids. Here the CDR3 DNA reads TGTGCCATCAGTGACTCCTCTGGGGCCAACGTCCTGACTTTC. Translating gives CAISDSSGANVLTF.

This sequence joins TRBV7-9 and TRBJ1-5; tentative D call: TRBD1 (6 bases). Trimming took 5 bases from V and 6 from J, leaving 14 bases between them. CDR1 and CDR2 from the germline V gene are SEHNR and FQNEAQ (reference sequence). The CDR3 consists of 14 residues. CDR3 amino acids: CASSPQGRGQPQHF. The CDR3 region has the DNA TGTGCCAGCAGCCCACAGGGTCGGGGTCAGCCCCAGCATTTT.

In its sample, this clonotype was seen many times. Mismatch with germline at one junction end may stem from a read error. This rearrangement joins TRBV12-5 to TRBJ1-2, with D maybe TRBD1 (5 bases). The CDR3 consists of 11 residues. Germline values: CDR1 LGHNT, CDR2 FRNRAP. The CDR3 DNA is TGTGCTAGTGGTTTGGTCGGACAACCCGTCTTC. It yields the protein CASGLVGQPVF.

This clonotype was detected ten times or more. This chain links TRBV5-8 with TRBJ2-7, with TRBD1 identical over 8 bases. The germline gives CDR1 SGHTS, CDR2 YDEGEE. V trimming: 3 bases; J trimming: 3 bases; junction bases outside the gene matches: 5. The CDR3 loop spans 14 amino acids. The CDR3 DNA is TGTGCCAGCAGCTCAGGGGGCGCCGGCTACGAGCAGTACTTC. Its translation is CASSSGGAGYEQYF.

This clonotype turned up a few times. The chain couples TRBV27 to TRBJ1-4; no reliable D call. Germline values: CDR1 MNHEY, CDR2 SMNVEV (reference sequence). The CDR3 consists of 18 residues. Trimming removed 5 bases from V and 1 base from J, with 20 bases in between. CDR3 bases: TGTGCCAGCAGTCCTCTAATAGGAGGGTTAGGAACTAATGAAAAACTGTTTTTT. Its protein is CASSPLIGGLGTNEKLFF.

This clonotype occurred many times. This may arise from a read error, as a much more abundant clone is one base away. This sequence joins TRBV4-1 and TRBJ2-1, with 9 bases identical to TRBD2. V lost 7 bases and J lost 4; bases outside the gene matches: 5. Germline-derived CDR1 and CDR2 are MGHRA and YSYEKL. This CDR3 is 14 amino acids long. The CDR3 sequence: CASIAGGGYNEQFF. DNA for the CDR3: TGCGCCAGCATCGCGGGAGGGGGGTACAATGAGCAGTTCTTC.

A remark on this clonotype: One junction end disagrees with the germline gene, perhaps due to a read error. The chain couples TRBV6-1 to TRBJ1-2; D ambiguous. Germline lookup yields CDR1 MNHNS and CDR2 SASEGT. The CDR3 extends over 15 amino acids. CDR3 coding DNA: TGTGCCAGCAATGACCTGGCTTTGGGTAACGATGGCTACACCTTC. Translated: CASNDLALGNDGYTF.

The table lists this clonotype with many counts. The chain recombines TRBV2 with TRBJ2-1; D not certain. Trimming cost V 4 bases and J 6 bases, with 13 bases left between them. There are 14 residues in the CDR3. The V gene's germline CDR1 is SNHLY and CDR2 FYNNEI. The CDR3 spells CASSVDQGSNEQFF. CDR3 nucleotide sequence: TGTGCCAGCAGTGTAGATCAAGGGTCCAATGAGCAGTTCTTC.

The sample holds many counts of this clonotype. This chain's CDR3 is CASSTQGGGDSPLHF. The CDR3 region has the DNA TGTGCCAGCAGCACGCAAGGGGGGGGGGATTCACCCCTCCACTTT. The chain couples TRBV5-4 to TRBJ1-6; perhaps TRBD1 as D (6 bases). Trimming took 4 bases from V and 8 from J, leaving 16 bases between them. The CDR3 extends over 15 amino acids. CDR1 is SGHNT, CDR2 YYREEE, per germline (reference sequence).

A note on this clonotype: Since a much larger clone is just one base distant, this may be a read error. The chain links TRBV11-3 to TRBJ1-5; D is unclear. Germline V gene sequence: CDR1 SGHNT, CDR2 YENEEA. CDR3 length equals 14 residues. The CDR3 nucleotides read TGTGCCAGCAGCTTAGCATTGAGCACTCAGCCCCAGCATTTT. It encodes CASSLALSTQPQHF.

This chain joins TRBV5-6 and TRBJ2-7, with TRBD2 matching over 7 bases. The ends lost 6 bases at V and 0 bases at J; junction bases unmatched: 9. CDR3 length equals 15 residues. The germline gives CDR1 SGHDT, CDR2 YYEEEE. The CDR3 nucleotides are TGTGCCAGCACCGCCCGGGACTACTTCTCCTACGAGCAGTACTTC. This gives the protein CASTARDYFSYEQYF.

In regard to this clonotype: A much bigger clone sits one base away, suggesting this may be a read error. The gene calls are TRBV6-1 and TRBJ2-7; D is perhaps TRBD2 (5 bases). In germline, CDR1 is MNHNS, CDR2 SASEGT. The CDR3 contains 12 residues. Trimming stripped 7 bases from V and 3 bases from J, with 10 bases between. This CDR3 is CASNDGVYEQYF. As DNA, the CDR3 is TGTGCCAGCAATGACGGGGTCTACGAGCAGTACTTC.

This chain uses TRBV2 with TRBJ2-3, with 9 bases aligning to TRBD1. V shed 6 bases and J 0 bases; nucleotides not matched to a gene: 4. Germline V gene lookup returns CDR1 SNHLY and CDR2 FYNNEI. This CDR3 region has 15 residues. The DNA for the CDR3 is TGTGCCAGCAGCCAGGGGACAGGGAGCACAGATACGCAGTATTTT. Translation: CASSQGTGSTDTQYF.

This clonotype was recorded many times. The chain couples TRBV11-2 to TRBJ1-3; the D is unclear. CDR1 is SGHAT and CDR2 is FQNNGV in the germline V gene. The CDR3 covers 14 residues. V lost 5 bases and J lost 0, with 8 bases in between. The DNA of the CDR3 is TGTGCCAGCAGCCTAATTAGCTCTGGAAACACCATATATTTT. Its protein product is CASSLISSGNTIYF.

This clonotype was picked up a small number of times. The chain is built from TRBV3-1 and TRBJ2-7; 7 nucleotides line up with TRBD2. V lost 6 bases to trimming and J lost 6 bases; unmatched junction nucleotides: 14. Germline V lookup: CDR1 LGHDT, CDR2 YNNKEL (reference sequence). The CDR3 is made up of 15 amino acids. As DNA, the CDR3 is TGTGCCAGCAGGGGCGGGGGACGTGATTTGGGCGAGCAGTACTTC. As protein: CASRGGGRDLGEQYF.

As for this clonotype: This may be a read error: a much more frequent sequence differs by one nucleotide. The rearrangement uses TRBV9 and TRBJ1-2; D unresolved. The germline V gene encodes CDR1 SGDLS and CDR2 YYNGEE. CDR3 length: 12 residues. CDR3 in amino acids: CASSAQEYGCTF. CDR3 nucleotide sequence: TGTGCCAGCAGCGCGCAGGAGTATGGCTGCACCTTC.

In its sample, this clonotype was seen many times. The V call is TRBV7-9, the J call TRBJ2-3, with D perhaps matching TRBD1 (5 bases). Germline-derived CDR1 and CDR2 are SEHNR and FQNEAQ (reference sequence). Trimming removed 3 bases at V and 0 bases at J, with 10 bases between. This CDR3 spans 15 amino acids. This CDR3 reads CASSFLGRSTDTQYF. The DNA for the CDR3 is TGTGCCAGCAGCTTTTTGGGGCGCAGCACAGATACGCAGTATTTT.

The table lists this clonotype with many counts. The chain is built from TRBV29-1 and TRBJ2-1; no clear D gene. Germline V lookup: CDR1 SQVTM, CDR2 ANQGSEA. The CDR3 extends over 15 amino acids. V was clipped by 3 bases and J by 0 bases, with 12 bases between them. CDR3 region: CSVERPLISYNEQFF. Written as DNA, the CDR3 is TGCAGCGTTGAGAGGCCCTTAATCTCCTACAATGAGCAGTTCTTC.

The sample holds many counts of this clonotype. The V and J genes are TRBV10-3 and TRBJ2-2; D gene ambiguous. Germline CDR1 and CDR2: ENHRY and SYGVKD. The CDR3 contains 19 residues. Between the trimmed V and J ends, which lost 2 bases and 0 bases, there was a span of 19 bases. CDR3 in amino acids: CAISEPDLTFLTNTGELFF. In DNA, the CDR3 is TGTGCCATCAGTGAGCCAGACTTAACCTTCTTAACGAACACCGGGGAGCTGTTTTTT.

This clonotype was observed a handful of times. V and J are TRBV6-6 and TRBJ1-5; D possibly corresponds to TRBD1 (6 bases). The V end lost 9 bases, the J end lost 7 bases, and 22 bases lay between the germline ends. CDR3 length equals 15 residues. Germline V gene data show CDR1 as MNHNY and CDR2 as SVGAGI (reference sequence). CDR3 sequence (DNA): TGTGCCAGTGCTTTGAACCCCACAGGGAACCAGCCCCAGCATTTT. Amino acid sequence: CASALNPTGNQPQHF.

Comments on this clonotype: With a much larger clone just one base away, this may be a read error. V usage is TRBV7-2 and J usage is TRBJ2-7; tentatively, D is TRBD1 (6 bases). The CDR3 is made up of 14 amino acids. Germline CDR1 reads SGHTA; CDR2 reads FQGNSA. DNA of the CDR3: TGTGCCAGCGGCTTACCGGGACACCAATACGAGCAGTACTTC. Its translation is CASGLPGHQYEQYF.

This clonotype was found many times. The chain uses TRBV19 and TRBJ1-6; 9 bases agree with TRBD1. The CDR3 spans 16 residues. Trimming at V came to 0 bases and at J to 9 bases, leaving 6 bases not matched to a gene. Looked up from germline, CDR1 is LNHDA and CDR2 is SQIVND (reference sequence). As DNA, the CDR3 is TGTGCCAGTAGTATAGATCAAGGGACAGGGTCTTCACCCCTCCACTTT. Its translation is CASSIDQGTGSSPLHF.

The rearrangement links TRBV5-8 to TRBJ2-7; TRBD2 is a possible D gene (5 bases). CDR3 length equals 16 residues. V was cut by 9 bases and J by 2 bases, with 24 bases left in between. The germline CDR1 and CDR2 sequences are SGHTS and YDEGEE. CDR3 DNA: TGTGCCATTCCCAGAGGGATCCCTAGTGTGACCTACGAGCAGTACTTC. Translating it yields CAIPRGIPSVTYEQYF.

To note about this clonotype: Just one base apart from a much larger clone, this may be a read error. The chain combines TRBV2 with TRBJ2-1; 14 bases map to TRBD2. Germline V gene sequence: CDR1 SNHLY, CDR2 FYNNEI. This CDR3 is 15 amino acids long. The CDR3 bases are TGTGCCGGCAGTGTTCCCGGGACTAGCGGGAGTGAGCAGTTCTTC. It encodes CAGSVPGTSGSEQFF.

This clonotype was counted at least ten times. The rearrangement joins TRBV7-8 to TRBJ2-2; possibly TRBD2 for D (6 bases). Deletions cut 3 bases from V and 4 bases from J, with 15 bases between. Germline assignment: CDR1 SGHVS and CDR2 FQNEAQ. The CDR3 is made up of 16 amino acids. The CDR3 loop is CASSFPPRGSTGELFF. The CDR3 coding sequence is TGTGCCAGCAGCTTCCCCCCGCGGGGTAGCACCGGGGAGCTGTTTTTT.

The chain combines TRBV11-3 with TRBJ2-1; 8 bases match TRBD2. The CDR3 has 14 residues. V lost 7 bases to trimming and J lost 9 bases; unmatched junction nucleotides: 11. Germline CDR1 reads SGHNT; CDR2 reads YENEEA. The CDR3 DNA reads TGTGCCAGCATAGCATTCGGGGGGGGGAGTGAGCAGTTCTTC. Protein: CASIAFGGGSEQFF.

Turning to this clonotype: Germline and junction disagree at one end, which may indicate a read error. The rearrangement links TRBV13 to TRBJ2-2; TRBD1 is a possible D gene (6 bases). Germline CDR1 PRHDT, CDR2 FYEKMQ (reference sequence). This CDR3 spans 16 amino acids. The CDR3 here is CASSWTDPLATGELSF. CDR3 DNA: TGCGCCAGCAGTTGGACAGACCCCCTCGCGACCGGGGAGCTGTCTTTT.

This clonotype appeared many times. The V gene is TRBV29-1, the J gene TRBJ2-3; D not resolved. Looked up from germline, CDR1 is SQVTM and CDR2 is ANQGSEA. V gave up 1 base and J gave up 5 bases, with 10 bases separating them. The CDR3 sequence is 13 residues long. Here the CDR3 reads CSVEGEAGDTQYF. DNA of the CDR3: TGCAGCGTTGAAGGCGAGGCCGGAGATACGCAGTATTTT.